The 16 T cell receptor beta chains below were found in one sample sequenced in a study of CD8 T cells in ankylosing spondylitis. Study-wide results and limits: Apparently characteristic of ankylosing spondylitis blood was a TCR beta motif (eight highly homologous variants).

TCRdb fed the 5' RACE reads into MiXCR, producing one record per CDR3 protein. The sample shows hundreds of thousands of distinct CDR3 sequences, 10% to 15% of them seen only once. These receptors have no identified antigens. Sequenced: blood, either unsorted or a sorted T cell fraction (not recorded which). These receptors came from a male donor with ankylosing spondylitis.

CDR3 protein: CASSPVSQGGEQYF. As DNA, the CDR3 is TGTGCCAGCAGCCCCGTTTCCCAGGGGGGCGAGCAGTACTTC. The chain joins TRBV7-9 to TRBJ2-7, with a weak D call TRBD1 (7 bases). The CDR3 has 14 residues. The germline CDR1 and CDR2 sequences are SEHNR and FQNEAQ (reference sequence). V gave up 5 bases and J gave up 6 bases, with 17 bases separating them.

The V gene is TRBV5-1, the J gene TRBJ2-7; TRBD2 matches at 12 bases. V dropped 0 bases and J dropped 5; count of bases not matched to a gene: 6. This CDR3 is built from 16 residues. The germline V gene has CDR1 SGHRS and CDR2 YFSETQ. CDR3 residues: CASSLALAGGSHEQYF. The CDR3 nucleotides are TGCGCCAGCAGCTTGGCGCTAGCGGGAGGGTCCCACGAGCAGTACTTC.

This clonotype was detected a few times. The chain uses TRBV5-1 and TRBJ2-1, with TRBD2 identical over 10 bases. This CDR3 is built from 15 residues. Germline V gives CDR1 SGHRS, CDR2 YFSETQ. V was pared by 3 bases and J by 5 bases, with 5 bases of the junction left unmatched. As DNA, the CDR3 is TGCGCCAGCAGCTGGGTAGCGGGAGGTAACAATGAGCAGTTCTTC. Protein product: CASSWVAGGNNEQFF.

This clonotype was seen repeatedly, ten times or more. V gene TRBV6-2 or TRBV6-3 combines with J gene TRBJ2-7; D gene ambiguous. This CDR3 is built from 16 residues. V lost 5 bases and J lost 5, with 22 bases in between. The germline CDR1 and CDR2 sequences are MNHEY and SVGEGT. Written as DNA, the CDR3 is TGTGCCAGCAGTCCCACTGAGAGCTATTCGGACGACGAGCAGTACTTC. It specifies CASSPTESYSDDEQYF.

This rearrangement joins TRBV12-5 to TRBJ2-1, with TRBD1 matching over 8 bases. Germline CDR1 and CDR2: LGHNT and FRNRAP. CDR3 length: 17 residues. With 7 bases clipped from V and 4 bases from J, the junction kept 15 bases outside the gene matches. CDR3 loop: CASARPGTGYDYNEQFF. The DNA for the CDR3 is TGTGCTAGTGCCCGTCCCGGGACAGGCTACGATTACAATGAGCAGTTCTTC.

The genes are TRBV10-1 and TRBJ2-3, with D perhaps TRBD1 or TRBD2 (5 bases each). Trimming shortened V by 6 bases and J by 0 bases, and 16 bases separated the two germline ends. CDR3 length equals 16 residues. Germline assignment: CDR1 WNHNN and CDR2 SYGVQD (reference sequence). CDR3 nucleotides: TGCGCCAGCAGAGGGGACGTCGCCCCTAGCACAGATACGCAGTATTTT. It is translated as CASRGDVAPSTDTQYF.

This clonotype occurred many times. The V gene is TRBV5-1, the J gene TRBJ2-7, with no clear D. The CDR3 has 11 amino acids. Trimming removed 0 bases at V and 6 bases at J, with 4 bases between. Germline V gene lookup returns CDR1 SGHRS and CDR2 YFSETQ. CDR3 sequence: CASSLESEQYF. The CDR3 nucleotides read TGCGCCAGCAGCTTGGAGTCCGAGCAGTACTTC.

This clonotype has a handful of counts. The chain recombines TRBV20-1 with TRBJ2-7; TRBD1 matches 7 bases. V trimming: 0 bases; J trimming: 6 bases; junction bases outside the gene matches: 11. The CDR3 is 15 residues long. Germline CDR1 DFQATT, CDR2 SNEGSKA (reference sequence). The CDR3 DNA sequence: TGCAGTGCTAGAGACCGATTGGGGACAGCCGGCGAGCAGTACTTC. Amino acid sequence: CSARDRLGTAGEQYF.

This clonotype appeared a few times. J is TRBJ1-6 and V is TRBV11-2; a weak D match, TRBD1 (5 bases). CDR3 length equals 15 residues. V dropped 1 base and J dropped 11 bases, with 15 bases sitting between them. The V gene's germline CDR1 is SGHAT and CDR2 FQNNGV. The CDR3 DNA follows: TGTGCCAGCAGCTTAGTACAGGCCCAGCTGCCACCCCTCCACTTT. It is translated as CASSLVQAQLPPLHF.

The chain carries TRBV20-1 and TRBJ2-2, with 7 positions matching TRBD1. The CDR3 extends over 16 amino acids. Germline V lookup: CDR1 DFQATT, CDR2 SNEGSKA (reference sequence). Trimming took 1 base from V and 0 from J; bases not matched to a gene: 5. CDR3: CSARVFGQANTGELFF. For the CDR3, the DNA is TGCAGTGCTAGAGTGTTTGGACAGGCGAACACCGGGGAGCTGTTTTTT.

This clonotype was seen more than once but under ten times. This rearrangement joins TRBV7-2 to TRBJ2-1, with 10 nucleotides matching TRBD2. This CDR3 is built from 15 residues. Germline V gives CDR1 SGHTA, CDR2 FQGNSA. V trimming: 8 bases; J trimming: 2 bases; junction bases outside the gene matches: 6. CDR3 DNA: TGTGCCAGCTTAGGAGCGGGGGGGGCCTACAATGAGCAGTTCTTC. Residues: CASLGAGGAYNEQFF.

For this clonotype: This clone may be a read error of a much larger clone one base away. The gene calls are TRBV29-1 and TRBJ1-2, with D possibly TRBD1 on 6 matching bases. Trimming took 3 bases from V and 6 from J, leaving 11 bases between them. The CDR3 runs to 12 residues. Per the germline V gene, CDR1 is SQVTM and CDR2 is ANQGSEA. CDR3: CSVDDAGDGYTF. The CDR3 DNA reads TGCAGCGTTGATGATGCAGGGGATGGCTACACCTTC.

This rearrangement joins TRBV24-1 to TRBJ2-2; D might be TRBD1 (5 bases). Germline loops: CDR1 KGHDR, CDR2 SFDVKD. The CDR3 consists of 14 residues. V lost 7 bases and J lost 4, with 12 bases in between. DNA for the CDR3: TGTGCCACCAGCCTTGGCAGGGTCACCGGGGAGCTGTTTTTT. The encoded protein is CATSLGRVTGELFF.

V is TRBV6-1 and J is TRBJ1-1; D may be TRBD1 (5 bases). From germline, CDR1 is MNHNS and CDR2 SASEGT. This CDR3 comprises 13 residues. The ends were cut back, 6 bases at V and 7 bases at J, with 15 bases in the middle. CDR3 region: CASSRGGRIEAFF. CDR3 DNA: TGTGCCAGCAGCCGGGGGGGGAGGATTGAAGCTTTCTTT.

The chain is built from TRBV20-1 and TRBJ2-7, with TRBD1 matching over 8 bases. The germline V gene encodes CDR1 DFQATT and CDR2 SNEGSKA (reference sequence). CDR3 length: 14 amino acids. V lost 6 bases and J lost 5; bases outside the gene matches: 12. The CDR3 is CSADTRTGSHEQYF. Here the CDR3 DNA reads TGCAGTGCCGACACCCGGACAGGGTCCCACGAGCAGTACTTC.

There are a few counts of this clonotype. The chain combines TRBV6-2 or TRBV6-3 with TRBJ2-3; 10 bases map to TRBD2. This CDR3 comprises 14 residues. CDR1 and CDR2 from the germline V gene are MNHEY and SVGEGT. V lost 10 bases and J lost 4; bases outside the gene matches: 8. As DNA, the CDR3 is TGTGCCATCAAGCGGGAGGGCCTGGCAGATACGCAGTATTTT. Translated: CAIKREGLADTQYF.